The rows below give T cell receptor beta chains drawn from one sample of a study of CD8 T cells in Susac syndrome. TCRdb re-called the immunoSEQ multiplex PCR reads through MiXCR, storing one row per CDR3 protein. In the table there are approximately 190,000 distinct CDR3 sequences, approximately 94% of which are singletons. Sequenced input: CD4+ T cells from PBMCs. These receptors originate from a human donor with Susac syndrome. Both conserved end residues are part of each CDR3. Each record gives: J gene, V gene, CDR3 protein.

>TRBJ1-1|TRBV18
CASSPQGPNTEAFF
>TRBJ2-7|TRBV20-1
CSATGTGKYEQYF
>TRBJ2-1|TRBV20-1
CSARGTGGVYEQFF
>TRBJ1-4|TRBV20-1
CSADRGDGKLFF
>TRBJ1-2|TRBV20-1
CSATDRRGGGYTF
>TRBJ2-2|TRBV9
CASSVPGGAGELFF
>TRBJ1-1|TRBV6-5
CASSNRGGYTEVFF
>TRBJ2-3|TRBV20-1
CSARGGQGGDTQYF
>TRBJ2-7|TRBV20-1
CSARDPSTRRSEYF
>TRBJ2-1|TRBV19
CATKSGGPGSYNEQFF
>TRBJ1-2|TRBV7-2
CASSSQGAVYGYTF
>TRBJ2-7|TRBV7-8
CASRRIVWEGSAEQYF
>TRBJ1-5|TRBV18
CASSPDRDRKQPQHF
>TRBJ2-5|TRBV18
CASSRTGRPEKETQYF
>TRBJ1-1|TRBV9
CASSVVGGLTEAFF
>TRBJ1-6|TRBV5-4
CASSAVLVGSPLHF
>TRBJ2-3|TRBV19
CASSIATGSTDTQYF
>TRBJ1-2|TRBV18
CASSPLQGARYGYTF
>TRBJ2-1|TRBV5-1
CASRTSGGGQNEQFF
>TRBJ2-7|TRBV5-4
CASSLEPLITYEQYF
>TRBJ1-5|TRBV30
CAWEYGGQPNQPQHF
>TRBJ2-2|TRBV6-5
CASRRRGGGELFF
>TRBJ1-1|TRBV19
CASDIRGEGTEAFF